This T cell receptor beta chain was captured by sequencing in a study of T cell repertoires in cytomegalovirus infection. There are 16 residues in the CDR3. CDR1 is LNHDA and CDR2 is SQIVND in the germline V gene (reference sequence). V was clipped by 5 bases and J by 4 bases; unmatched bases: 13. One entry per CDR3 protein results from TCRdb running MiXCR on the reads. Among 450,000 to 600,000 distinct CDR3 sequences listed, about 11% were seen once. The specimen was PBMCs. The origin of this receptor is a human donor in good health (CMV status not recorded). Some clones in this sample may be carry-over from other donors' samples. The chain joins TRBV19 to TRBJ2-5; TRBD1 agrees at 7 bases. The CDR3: CASSVRSGTAGETQYF. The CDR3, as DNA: TGTGCCAGTAGTGTACGATCCGGGACAGCAGGAGAGACCCAGTACTTC.